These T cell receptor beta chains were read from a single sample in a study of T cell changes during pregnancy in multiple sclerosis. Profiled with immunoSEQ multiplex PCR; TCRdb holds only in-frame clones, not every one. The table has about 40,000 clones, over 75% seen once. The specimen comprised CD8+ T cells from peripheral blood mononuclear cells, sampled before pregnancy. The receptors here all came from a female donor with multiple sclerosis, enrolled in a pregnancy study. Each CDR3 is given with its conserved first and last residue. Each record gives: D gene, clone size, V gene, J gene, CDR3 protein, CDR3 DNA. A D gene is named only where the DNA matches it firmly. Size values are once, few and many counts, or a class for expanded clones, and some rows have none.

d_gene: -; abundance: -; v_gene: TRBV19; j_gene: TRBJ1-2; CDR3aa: CASTLVGGNYGYTF; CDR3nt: TGTGCCAGTACCCTGGTAGGGGGAAACTATGGCTACACCTTC
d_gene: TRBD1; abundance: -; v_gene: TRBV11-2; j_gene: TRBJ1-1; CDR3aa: CASTLQGVSEAFF; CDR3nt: TGTGCCAGCACCCTCCAGGGGGTCTCTGAAGCTTTCTTT
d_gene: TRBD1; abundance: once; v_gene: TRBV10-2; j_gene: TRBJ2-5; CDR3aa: CASRRGQYQETQYF; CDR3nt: TGCGCCAGCAGGAGGGGGCAATACCAAGAGACCCAGTACTTC
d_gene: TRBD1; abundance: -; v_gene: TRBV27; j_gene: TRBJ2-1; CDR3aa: CASTTGTGSYNEQFF; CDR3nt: TGTGCCAGCACCACCGGGACAGGGTCCTACAATGAGCAGTTCTTC
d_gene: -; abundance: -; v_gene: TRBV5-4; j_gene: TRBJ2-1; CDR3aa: CASSQRSGGQEFF; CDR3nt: TGTGCCAGCAGCCAGCGGAGTGGAGGGCAGGAGTTCTTC
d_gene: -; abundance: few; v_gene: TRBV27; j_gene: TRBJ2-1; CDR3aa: CASSQGTDQFF; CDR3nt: TGTGCCAGCAGTCAAGGGACTGATCAGTTCTTC
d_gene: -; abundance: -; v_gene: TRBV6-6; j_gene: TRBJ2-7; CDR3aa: CASNPGTSYEQYF; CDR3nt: TGTGCCAGCAATCCCGGGACATCTTACGAGCAGTACTTC
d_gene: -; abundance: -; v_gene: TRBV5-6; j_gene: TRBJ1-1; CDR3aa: CASSVQGNTEAFF; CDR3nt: TGTGCCAGCAGCGTCCAGGGGAACACTGAAGCTTTCTTT
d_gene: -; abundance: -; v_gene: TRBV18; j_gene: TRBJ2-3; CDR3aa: CASSTEDYTDTQYF; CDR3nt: TGTGCCAGCTCAACGGAGGACTACACAGATACGCAGTATTTT
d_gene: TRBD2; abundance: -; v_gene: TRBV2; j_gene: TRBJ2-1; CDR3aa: CATNGGLAGVYNEQFF; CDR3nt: TGTGCCACGAACGGGGGACTAGCGGGCGTTTACAATGAGCAGTTCTTC
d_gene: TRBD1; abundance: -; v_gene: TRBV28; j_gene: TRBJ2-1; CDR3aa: CASSLLGTGGNEQFF; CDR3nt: TGTGCCAGCAGTTTATTAGGGACAGGGGGCAATGAGCAGTTCTTC
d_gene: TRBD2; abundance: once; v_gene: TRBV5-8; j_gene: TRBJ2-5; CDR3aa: CASSSDQGGETQYF; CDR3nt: TGTGCCAGCAGCTCAGATCAGGGAGGGGAGACCCAGTACTTC
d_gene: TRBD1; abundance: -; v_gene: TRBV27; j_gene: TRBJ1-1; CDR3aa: CASSLSGTGGTEAFF; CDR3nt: TGTGCCAGCAGTTTATCCGGGACAGGGGGAACTGAAGCTTTCTTT
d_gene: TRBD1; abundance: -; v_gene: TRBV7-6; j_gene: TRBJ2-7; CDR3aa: CASSAPGTGNHEQYF; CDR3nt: TGTGCCAGCAGCGCGCCCGGGACAGGTAATCACGAGCAGTACTTC
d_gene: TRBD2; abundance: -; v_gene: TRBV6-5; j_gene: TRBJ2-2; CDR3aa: CASSYGEGRELFF; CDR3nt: TGTGCCAGCAGTTACGGGGAGGGCAGAGAGCTGTTTTTT
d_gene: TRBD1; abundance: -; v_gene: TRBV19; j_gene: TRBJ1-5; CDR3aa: CASNRDRSNQPQHF; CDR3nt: TGTGCCAGTAACCGGGACAGGTCCAATCAGCCCCAGCATTTT
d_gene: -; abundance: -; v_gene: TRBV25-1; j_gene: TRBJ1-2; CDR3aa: CASSPGVNYGYTF; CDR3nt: TGTGCCAGCAGTCCCGGGGTAAACTATGGCTACACCTTC
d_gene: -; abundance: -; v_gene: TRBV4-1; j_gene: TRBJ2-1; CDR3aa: CASSQGMRINEQFF; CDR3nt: TGCGCCAGCAGCCAAGGTATGCGAATCAATGAGCAGTTCTTC
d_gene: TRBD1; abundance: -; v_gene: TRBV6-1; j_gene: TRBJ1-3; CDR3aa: CASSESTGVGNTIYF; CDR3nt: TGTGCCAGCAGTGAATCGACAGGGGTTGGAAACACCATATATTTT
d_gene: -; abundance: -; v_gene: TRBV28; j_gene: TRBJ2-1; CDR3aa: CASSFLGSSYNEQFF; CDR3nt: TGTGCCAGCAGTTTTCTTGGTAGCTCCTACAATGAGCAGTTCTTC
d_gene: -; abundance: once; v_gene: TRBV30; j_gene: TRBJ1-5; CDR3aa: CAWSPGPKDQPQHF; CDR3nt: TGTGCCTGGAGCCCGGGTCCCAAAGATCAGCCCCAGCATTTT
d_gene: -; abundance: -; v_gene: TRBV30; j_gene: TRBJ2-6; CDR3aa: CAWISQGGFRANVLTF; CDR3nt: TGTGCCTGGATCAGCCAGGGAGGCTTTAGGGCCAACGTCCTGACTTTC
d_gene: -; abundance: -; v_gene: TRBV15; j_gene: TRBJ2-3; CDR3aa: CATSRYTDTQYF; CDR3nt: TGTGCCACCAGCAGATACACAGATACGCAGTATTTT
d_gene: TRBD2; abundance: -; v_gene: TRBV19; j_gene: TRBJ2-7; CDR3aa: CASSNGRGYEQYF; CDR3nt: TGTGCCAGTAGTAATGGGAGGGGCTACGAGCAGTACTTC
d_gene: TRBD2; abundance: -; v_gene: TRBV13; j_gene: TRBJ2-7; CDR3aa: CASRDTGGSTPYEQYF; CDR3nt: TGTGCCAGCAGAGATACGGGAGGCTCGACCCCATACGAGCAGTACTTC
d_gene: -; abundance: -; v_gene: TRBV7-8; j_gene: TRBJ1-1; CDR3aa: CASSPVGGRISEAFF; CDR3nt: TGTGCCAGCAGCCCGGTTGGGGGCAGGATATCTGAAGCTTTCTTT
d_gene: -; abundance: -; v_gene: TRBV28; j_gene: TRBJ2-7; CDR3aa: CASSLGLFSAGQYF; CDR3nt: TGTGCCAGCAGTCTGGGCCTATTCTCTGCTGGGCAGTACTTC
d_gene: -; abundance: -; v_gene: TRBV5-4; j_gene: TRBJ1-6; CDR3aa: CASSLSLGEGSPLHF; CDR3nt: TGTGCCAGCAGCTTAAGCCTAGGGGAGGGTTCACCCCTCCACTTT
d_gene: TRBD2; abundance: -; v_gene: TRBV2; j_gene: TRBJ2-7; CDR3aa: CASRTTSGHPYEQYF; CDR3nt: TGTGCCAGCAGGACGACTAGCGGGCATCCCTACGAGCAGTACTTC
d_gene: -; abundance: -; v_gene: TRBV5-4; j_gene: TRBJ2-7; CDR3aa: CASSFRGSHYEQYF; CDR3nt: TGTGCCAGCAGCTTTCGGGGGAGCCACTACGAGCAGTACTTC
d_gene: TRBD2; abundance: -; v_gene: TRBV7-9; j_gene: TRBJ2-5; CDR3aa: CASSLEVRLAGPGSETQYF; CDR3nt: TGTGCCAGCAGCTTAGAGGTTCGACTAGCGGGGCCGGGCTCAGAGACCCAGTACTTC
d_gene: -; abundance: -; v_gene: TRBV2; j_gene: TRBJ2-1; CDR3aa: CATQGLAPYNEQFF; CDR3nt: TGTGCCACCCAAGGCCTAGCGCCCTACAATGAGCAGTTCTTC
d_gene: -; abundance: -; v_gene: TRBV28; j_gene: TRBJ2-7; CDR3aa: CASSLSIREITYEQYF; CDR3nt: TGTGCCAGCAGTTTGTCTATCCGGGAGATTACCTACGAGCAGTACTTC
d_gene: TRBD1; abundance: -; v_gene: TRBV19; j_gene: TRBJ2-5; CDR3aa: CASSIGTGGIQETQYF; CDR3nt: TGTGCCAGTAGTATAGGAACAGGGGGCATCCAAGAGACCCAGTACTTC
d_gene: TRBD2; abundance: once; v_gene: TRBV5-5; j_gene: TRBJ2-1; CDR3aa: CASILLGSGAYNEQFF; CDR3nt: TGTGCCAGCATCCTACTGGGAAGCGGGGCATACAATGAGCAGTTCTTC
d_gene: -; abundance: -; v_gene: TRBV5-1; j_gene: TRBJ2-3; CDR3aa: CASRQDSTDTQYF; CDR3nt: TGCGCCAGCAGACAGGACAGCACAGATACGCAGTATTTT
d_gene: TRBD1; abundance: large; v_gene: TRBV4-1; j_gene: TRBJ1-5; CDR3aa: CASSQGGTGRDQPQHF; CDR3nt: TGCGCCAGCAGCCAAGGCGGGACAGGTAGGGATCAGCCCCAGCATTTT
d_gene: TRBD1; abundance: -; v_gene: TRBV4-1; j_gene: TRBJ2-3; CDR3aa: CASSETGIVGDTQYF; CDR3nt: TGCGCCAGCAGCGAGACAGGGATTGTAGGAGATACGCAGTATTTT
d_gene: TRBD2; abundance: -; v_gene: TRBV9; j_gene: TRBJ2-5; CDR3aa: CASSVSGRASETQYF; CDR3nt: TGTGCCAGCAGCGTTAGCGGGAGGGCCAGTGAGACCCAGTACTTC
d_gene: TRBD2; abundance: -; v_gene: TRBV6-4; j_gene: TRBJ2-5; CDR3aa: CASSETGTSGQETQYF; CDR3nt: TGTGCCAGCAGTGAAACGGGGACTAGCGGCCAAGAGACCCAGTACTTC
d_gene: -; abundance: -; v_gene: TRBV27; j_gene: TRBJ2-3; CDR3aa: CASSPLTVRTDTQYF; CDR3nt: TGTGCCAGCAGTCCCCTGACAGTCCGCACAGATACGCAGTATTTT
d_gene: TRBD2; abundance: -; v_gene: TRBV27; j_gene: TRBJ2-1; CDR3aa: CASSFGSGSYTYNEQFF; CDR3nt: TGTGCCAGCAGTTTCGGTAGCGGGAGTTATACCTACAATGAGCAGTTCTTC
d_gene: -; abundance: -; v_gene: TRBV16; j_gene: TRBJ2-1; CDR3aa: CASSQPGDEQFF; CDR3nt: TGTGCCAGCAGCCAACCCGGGGATGAGCAGTTCTTC
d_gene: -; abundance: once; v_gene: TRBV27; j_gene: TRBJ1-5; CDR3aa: CASRTGSGVQPQHF; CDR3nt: TGTGCCAGCAGGACGGGGTCCGGGGTTCAGCCCCAGCATTTT
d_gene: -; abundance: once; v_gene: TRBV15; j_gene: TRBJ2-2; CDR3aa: CATSRDLGELFF; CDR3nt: TGTGCCACCAGCAGAGATCTCGGGGAGCTGTTTTTT
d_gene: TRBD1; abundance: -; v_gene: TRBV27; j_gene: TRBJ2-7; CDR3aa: CASSSRQGPPYEQYF; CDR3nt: TGTGCCAGCAGTTCCCGACAGGGCCCTCCTTACGAGCAGTACTTC
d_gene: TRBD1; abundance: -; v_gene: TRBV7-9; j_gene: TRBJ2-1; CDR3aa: CASSPRQGVHNEQFF; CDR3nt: TGTGCCAGCAGCCCCCGACAGGGAGTGCACAATGAGCAGTTCTTC
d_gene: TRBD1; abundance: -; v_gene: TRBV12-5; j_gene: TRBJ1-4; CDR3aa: CASGLSGTVFLGREKLFF; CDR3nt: TGTGCTAGTGGTTTGTCCGGGACAGTCTTTCTAGGACGTGAAAAACTGTTTTTT
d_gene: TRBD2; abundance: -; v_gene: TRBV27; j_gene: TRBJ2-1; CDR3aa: CASRYLAGSYNEQFF; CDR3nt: TGTGCCAGCAGGTACCTAGCGGGATCCTACAATGAGCAGTTCTTC
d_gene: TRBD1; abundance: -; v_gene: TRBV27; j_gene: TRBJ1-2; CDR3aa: CASRGQGLWYGYTF; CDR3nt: TGTGCCAGCAGAGGACAGGGACTGTGGTATGGCTACACCTTC
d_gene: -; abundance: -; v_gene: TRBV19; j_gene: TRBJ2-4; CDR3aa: CASTVASRGAKNIQYF; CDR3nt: TGTGCCAGTACCGTCGCCTCACGAGGGGCCAAAAACATTCAGTACTTC
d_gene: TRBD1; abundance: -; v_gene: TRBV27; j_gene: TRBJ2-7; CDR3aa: CASSLGTDYEQYF; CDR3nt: TGTGCCAGCAGTTTGGGGACAGACTACGAGCAGTACTTC
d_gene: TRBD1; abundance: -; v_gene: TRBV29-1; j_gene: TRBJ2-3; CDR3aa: CSYSWDRGVTDTQYF; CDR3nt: TGCAGTTACTCTTGGGACAGGGGAGTCACAGATACGCAGTATTTT
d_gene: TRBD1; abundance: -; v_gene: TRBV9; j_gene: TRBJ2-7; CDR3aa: CASGTGTGYEQYF; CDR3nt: TGTGCCAGCGGGACCGGGACAGGGTACGAGCAGTACTTC
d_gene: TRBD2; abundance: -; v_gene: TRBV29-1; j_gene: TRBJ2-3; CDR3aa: CSFGLADSTDTQYF; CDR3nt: TGCAGCTTCGGACTAGCGGATAGCACAGATACGCAGTATTTT
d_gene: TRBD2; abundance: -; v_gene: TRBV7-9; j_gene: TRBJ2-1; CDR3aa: CASSPPPTSGFYNEQFF; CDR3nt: TGTGCCAGCAGCCCCCCGCCGACTAGCGGCTTCTACAATGAGCAGTTCTTC
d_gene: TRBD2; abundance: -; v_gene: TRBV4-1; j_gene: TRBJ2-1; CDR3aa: CASSQGLAVLADEQFF; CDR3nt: TGCGCCAGCAGCCAAGGGCTAGCGGTCCTGGCCGATGAGCAGTTCTTC
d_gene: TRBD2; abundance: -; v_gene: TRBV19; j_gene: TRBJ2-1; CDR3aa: CASRITSGSSYNEQFF; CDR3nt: TGTGCCAGTAGGATAACTAGCGGGAGCTCCTACAATGAGCAGTTCTTC
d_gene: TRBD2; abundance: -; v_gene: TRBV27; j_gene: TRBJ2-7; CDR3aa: CASGRGLADEQYF; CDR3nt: TGTGCCAGCGGGAGAGGACTAGCGGACGAGCAGTACTTC
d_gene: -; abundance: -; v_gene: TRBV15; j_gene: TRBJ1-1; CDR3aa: CATSRDLGTPEAFF; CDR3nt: TGTGCCACCAGCAGAGATTTGGGGACACCAGAAGCTTTCTTT